One sample yielded the 8 T cell receptor beta chains listed below, sequenced in a study of immune cell composition in non-small cell lung cancer. Data came from immunoSEQ multiplex PCR; TCRdb stores just in-frame clones and leaves some out. The table records over 4,500 clones, around 77% of them present only once. The sample taken for sequencing was lung tumor tissue. All receptors come from a human donor with non-small cell lung cancer.

This sequence joins TRBV4-2 and TRBJ2-7; unclear D gene. V was trimmed by 1 base and J by 0 bases, leaving 7 bases between them. This CDR3 has 14 amino acids. Per the germline V gene, CDR1 is LGHNA and CDR2 is YNFKEQ. The CDR3 spells CASSQGTTSYEQYF. The CDR3 region has the DNA TGTGCCAGCAGCCAAGGAACTACCTCCTACGAGCAGTACTTC.

The rearrangement uses TRBV11-3 and TRBJ2-3; TRBD2 matches 9 bases. From germline, CDR1 is SGHNT and CDR2 YENEEA. The junction had 12 bases not matched to a gene; V was cut back by 5 bases and J by 0 bases. CDR3 size: 18 residues. The CDR3: CASSLSAGGPGSTDTQYF. CDR3 DNA sequence: TGTGCCAGCAGCCTCTCGGCGGGGGGGCCGGGAAGCACAGATACGCAGTATTTT.

The J gene is TRBJ2-5, the V gene TRBV5-1; 12 bases agree with TRBD2. The CDR3 runs to 15 residues. Unmatched junction bases numbered 3, after V lost 1 base and J lost 5 bases. Germline V gene sequence: CDR1 SGHRS, CDR2 YFSETQ. The CDR3 loop is CASSLRLAGDETQYF. Written as DNA, the CDR3 is TGCGCCAGCAGCTTGCGACTAGCGGGAGATGAGACCCAGTACTTC.

The chain links TRBV6-1 to TRBJ2-7; tentatively, D is TRBD1 (5 bases). The CDR3 length is 15 residues. V was pared by 2 bases and J by 2 bases, with 13 bases between. Germline CDR1 and CDR2: MNHNS and SASEGT. The CDR3: CASSELAGSTYEQYF. CDR3 nucleotides: TGTGCCAGCAGTGAATTGGCAGGGTCGACCTACGAGCAGTACTTC.

The chain uses TRBV27 and TRBJ2-3; maybe TRBD2 (7 bases). Trimming removed 6 bases from V and 1 base from J, with 17 bases in between. This CDR3 region has 16 residues. Germline CDR1 is MNHEY and CDR2 is SMNVEV (reference sequence). The chain's CDR3 is CASREGGTSRTDTQYF. The CDR3 coding sequence is TGTGCCAGCAGAGAGGGGGGGACCTCCCGCACAGATACGCAGTATTTT.

V and J are TRBV2 and TRBJ1-4; D not resolved. The CDR3 consists of 13 residues. From germline, CDR1 is SNHLY and CDR2 FYNNEI. Trimming removed 6 bases from V and 3 bases from J, with 8 bases in between. The CDR3 DNA reads TGTGCCAGCAGCCTGATAGCTAATGAAAAACTGTTTTTT. This codes for CASSLIANEKLFF.

V gene TRBV5-6 combines with J gene TRBJ1-1; D not certain. Trimming removed 2 bases from V and 0 bases from J, with 11 bases in between. The germline CDR1 and CDR2 sequences are SGHDT and YYEEEE. This CDR3 spans 15 amino acids. The CDR3 is CASSFWGDLNTEAFF. CDR3 nucleotides: TGTGCCAGCAGCTTTTGGGGAGACTTGAACACTGAAGCTTTCTTT.

The genes are TRBV6-5 and TRBJ1-2, with no clear D. The V gene lost 1 base and the J gene lost 2 bases, with 8 bases spanning the gap. This CDR3 contains 14 residues. Germline CDR1 and CDR2: MNHEY and SVGAGI. The CDR3 DNA reads as TGTGCCAGCAGTTACTTGCAGTCCAACTATGGCTACACCTTC. Its protein is CASSYLQSNYGYTF.